The 25 T cell receptor beta chains below were found in one sample sequenced in a study of T cell changes during pregnancy in multiple sclerosis. The repertoire was sequenced with immunoSEQ multiplex PCR; TCRdb's copy has only in-frame clones and lacks some. The repertoire has about 110,000 clones, just under 95% of them found once; the top ten carry 1.5% to 2%. The sample in question was peripheral blood, obtained after pregnancy. The receptor source for this set is a female donor with multiple sclerosis, enrolled in a pregnancy study.

The chain recombines TRBV10-3 with TRBJ2-6; 7 nucleotides agree with TRBD1. Per germline, CDR1 ENHRY and CDR2 SYGVKD. V lost 10 bases to trimming and J lost 1 base; unmatched junction nucleotides: 10. The CDR3 contains 16 residues. CDR3 amino acids: CATTGQERSGANVLTF. The CDR3 DNA reads as TGTGCCACGACTGGACAGGAAAGGTCTGGGGCCAACGTCCTGACTTTC.

The chain employs TRBV6-1 and TRBJ1-1; D is uncertain. Trimming took 2 bases from V and 4 from J, leaving 8 bases between them. The CDR3 loop spans 13 amino acids. Germline CDR1 is MNHNS and CDR2 is SASEGT. CDR3 protein: CASSEKRSTEAFF. CDR3 DNA: TGTGCCAGCAGTGAAAAGAGGAGCACTGAAGCTTTCTTT.

The chain joins TRBV29-1 to TRBJ2-6, with TRBD2 matching 9 bases. This CDR3 has 16 amino acids. Germline assignment: CDR1 SQVTM and CDR2 ANQGSEA. V was clipped by 3 bases and J by 0 bases; unmatched bases: 3. Here the CDR3 DNA reads TGCAGCGTTGATGGTAGCGGGAGCTCTGGGGCCAACGTCCTGACTTTC. Translated, it gives CSVDGSGSSGANVLTF.

The chain is built from TRBV10-1 and TRBJ2-7; D is uncertain. V was shortened by 10 bases and J by 3 bases, with 22 bases between the two germline ends. This CDR3 has 15 residues. The germline V gene encodes CDR1 WNHNN and CDR2 SYGVQD (reference sequence). This CDR3 is CATPRGGNRSYEQYF. The DNA for the CDR3 is TGCGCCACCCCGCGAGGCGGCAATCGTAGCTACGAGCAGTACTTC.

The chain is built from TRBV19 and TRBJ2-5; TRBD2 matches at 9 bases. The CDR3 loop spans 17 amino acids. Germline V gene lookup returns CDR1 LNHDA and CDR2 SQIVND (reference sequence). V trimming: 1 base; J trimming: 5 bases; junction bases outside the gene matches: 11. CDR3 bases: TGTGCCAGTAGTATAGGGGGTAGCGGGAGTTTAGGGGAGACCCAGTACTTC. Translating it yields CASSIGGSGSLGETQYF.

The CDR3, as DNA: TGTGCCAGCAGCCGAAGCGGTCAAGAGACCCAGTACTTC. Protein product: CASSRSGQETQYF. The chain joins TRBV5-4 to TRBJ2-5; a possible D gene is TRBD2 (5 bases). The CDR3 sequence is 13 residues long. Trimming left V 4 bases short and J 2 bases short, with 9 bases between. Germline V gene data show CDR1 as SGHNT and CDR2 as YYREEE (reference sequence).

The J gene is TRBJ2-1, the V gene TRBV5-1; 13 nucleotides match TRBD2. There are 15 residues in the CDR3. Unmatched junction bases numbered 8, after V lost 3 bases and J lost 11 bases. In germline, CDR1 is SGHRS, CDR2 YFSETQ. CDR3 sequence reads: CASSSGGLAGAQQFF. The CDR3 DNA reads as TGCGCCAGCAGCTCGGGAGGACTAGCGGGAGCCCAGCAGTTCTTC.

The gene calls are TRBV30 and TRBJ1-2; D may be TRBD1 (6 bases). Per germline, CDR1 GTSNPN and CDR2 SVGIG (reference sequence). V shed 3 bases and J shed 0 bases, with 11 bases lying between them. The CDR3 is made up of 14 amino acids. The CDR3 DNA reads TGTGCCTGGAGGTACAGGGCATCTAACTATGGCTACACCTTC. It yields the protein CAWRYRASNYGYTF.

The J gene is TRBJ1-1, the V gene TRBV27, with 8 bases lining up with TRBD1. This CDR3 spans 14 amino acids. Germline loops: CDR1 MNHEY, CDR2 SMNVEV (reference sequence). Trimming cost V 4 bases and J 5 bases; bases outside gene matches: 6. CDR3 amino acids: CASSSRGRGTEAFF. CDR3 sequence (DNA): TGTGCCAGCAGTTCCAGGGGGCGCGGGACTGAAGCTTTCTTT.

The chain employs TRBV5-1 and TRBJ2-2; possible D gene TRBD1, 6 bases. This CDR3 region has 13 residues. Germline V gene data show CDR1 as SGHRS and CDR2 as YFSETQ. The V gene lost 5 bases and the J gene lost 1 base, with 6 bases spanning the gap. CDR3 region: CASRTGNTGELFF. The CDR3 bases are TGCGCCAGCAGGACAGGGAACACCGGGGAGCTGTTTTTT.

The rearrangement links TRBV6-5 to TRBJ1-1; D might be TRBD1 (6 bases). CDR3 length: 16 residues. V shed 0 bases and J shed 0 bases, with 11 bases lying between them. Germline V gene lookup returns CDR1 MNHEY and CDR2 SVGAGI. This chain's CDR3 is CASSYSWGQLNTEAFF. As DNA, the CDR3 is TGTGCCAGCAGTTACTCTTGGGGGCAACTGAACACTGAAGCTTTCTTT.

This rearrangement joins TRBV7-2 to TRBJ1-2; possible D gene TRBD1, 5 bases. Germline CDR1 and CDR2: SGHTA and FQGNSA. Trimming shortened V by 5 bases and J by 4 bases, and 14 bases separated the two germline ends. The CDR3 loop spans 14 amino acids. The CDR3 reads CASSLPVDSYGYTF. CDR3 DNA: TGTGCCAGCAGCCTCCCGGTTGACAGCTATGGCTACACCTTC.

This rearrangement joins TRBV18 to TRBJ2-7, with 9 bases that match TRBD2. Losses at the gene ends were 5 bases for V and 7 bases for J; bases not matched to a gene: 15. CDR3 length: 16 residues. In germline, CDR1 is KGHSH, CDR2 LQKENI. The CDR3 bases are TGTGCCAGCTCATTAAAAGGTCAGCGGGGGGCCGTGGAGCAGTACTTC. Amino acid sequence: CASSLKGQRGAVEQYF.

This clone has just one count. The chain joins TRBV5-4 to TRBJ1-1; perhaps TRBD1 as D (5 bases). This CDR3 has 14 amino acids. V was cut by 4 bases and J by 0 bases, with 10 bases left in between. In germline, CDR1 is SGHNT, CDR2 YYREEE (reference sequence). The CDR3 sequence is CASSAGDLNTEAFF. CDR3 DNA sequence: TGTGCCAGCAGCGCGGGGGATTTGAACACTGAAGCTTTCTTT.

This sequence joins TRBV29-1 and TRBJ2-1, with D possibly TRBD1 on 6 matching bases. Trimming left V 6 bases short and J 4 bases short, with 10 bases between. CDR3 length: 12 amino acids. The germline CDR1 and CDR2 sequences are SQVTM and ANQGSEA. CDR3 region: CSVQDRYNEQFF. The CDR3 nucleotides read TGCAGCGTACAGGACAGATACAATGAGCAGTTCTTC.

The chain combines TRBV4-2 with TRBJ1-4, with D uncertain. This CDR3 is built from 14 residues. Per germline, CDR1 LGHNA and CDR2 YNFKEQ. V lost 5 bases, J lost 7 bases, and 14 bases lay in between. CDR3 loop: CASSLNNRVEKLFF. The CDR3 DNA is TGTGCCAGCAGCTTGAACAACCGTGTTGAAAAACTGTTTTTT.

V gene TRBV28 combines with J gene TRBJ1-2; possibly TRBD1 for D (6 bases). V lost 5 bases, J lost 3 bases, and 10 bases lay in between. This CDR3 has 13 amino acids. Germline CDR1 reads MDHEN; CDR2 reads SYDVKM. The CDR3 here is CASSEQGDYGYTF. CDR3 in DNA: TGTGCCAGCAGTGAACAGGGTGACTATGGCTACACCTTC.

The V and J genes are TRBV4-1 and TRBJ1-2, with D tentatively TRBD1 (6 bases). Germline V gene lookup returns CDR1 MGHRA and CDR2 YSYEKL. The CDR3 extends over 14 amino acids. Trimming cost V 1 base and J 6 bases, with 12 bases left between them. The CDR3 coding sequence is TGCGCCAGCAGCCAAGGAACAGGGTCGGATGGCTACACCTTC. Its protein product is CASSQGTGSDGYTF.

This sequence joins TRBV6-5 and TRBJ2-7; no firm D call. This CDR3 has 15 residues. Germline V CDR1 and CDR2: MNHEY, SVGAGI. V was cut by 5 bases and J by 0 bases, with 14 bases left in between. CDR3 residues: CASSPTPPSSYEQYF. The CDR3 nucleotides read TGTGCCAGCAGTCCAACCCCACCGAGCTCCTACGAGCAGTACTTC.

The chain has TRBV30 and TRBJ2-3; 11 bases line up with TRBD2. This CDR3 is built from 17 residues. Germline-derived CDR1 and CDR2 are GTSNPN and SVGIG (reference sequence). The J segment lost 1 base and the V segment lost 2 bases, leaving 8 bases of the junction unmatched. CDR3 in amino acids: CAWSKTRTSGRTDTQYF. Here the CDR3 DNA reads TGTGCCTGGAGTAAAACCCGGACTAGCGGGCGCACAGATACGCAGTATTTT. Variable domain in full (rest from reference TRBV30 and TRBJ2-3): SQTIHQWPATLVQPVGSPLSLECTVEGTSNPNLYWYRQAAGRGLQLLFYSVGIGQISSEVPQNLSASRPQDRQFILSSKKLLLSDSGFYLCAWSKTRTSGRTDTQYFGPGTRLTVL.

The rearrangement uses TRBV30 and TRBJ1-1, with a tentative D call TRBD1 (5 bases). The CDR3 runs 12 residues. Germline assignment: CDR1 GTSNPN and CDR2 SVGIG (reference sequence). Trimming cost V 6 bases and J 4 bases, with 12 bases left between them. CDR3 DNA sequence: TGTGCCTGCCCAGGGATTAGCACTGAAGCTTTCTTT. Amino acids: CACPGISTEAFF. Full variable domain (missing parts from reference TRBV30 and TRBJ1-1): SQTIHQWPATLVQPVGSPLSLECTVEGTSNPNLYWYRQAAGRGLQLLFYSVGIGQISSEVPQNLSASRPQDRQFILSSKKLLLSDSGFYLCACPGISTEAFFGQGTRLTVV.

The chain recombines TRBV28 with TRBJ1-5; no firm D call. The CDR3 contains 14 residues. CDR1 is MDHEN, CDR2 SYDVKM, per germline. V dropped 8 bases and J dropped 6 bases, with 17 bases sitting between them. The CDR3 sequence is CASSGLIPSQPQHF. The CDR3 DNA sequence: TGTGCCAGCTCGGGGTTAATTCCTAGTCAGCCCCAGCATTTT.

The chain is built from TRBV14 and TRBJ1-1; TRBD1 aligns across 7 bases. The CDR3 contains 13 residues. CDR1 is SGHDN, CDR2 FVKESK, per germline. V lost 4 bases to trimming and J lost 9 bases; unmatched junction nucleotides: 8. DNA of the CDR3: TGTGCCAGCAGCCCCTGGACAGGCGAAAAAGCTTTCTTT. Encoded protein: CASSPWTGEKAFF.

The chain links TRBV19 to TRBJ1-2, with D unresolved. The germline V gene encodes CDR1 LNHDA and CDR2 SQIVND (reference sequence). V was clipped by 3 bases and J by 8 bases, with 13 bases between them. There are 13 residues in the CDR3. The CDR3 sequence is CASSMVRVEGYTF. In DNA, the CDR3 is TGTGCCAGTAGTATGGTGAGGGTTGAGGGCTACACCTTC.

This chain joins TRBV6-6 and TRBJ1-6; no clear D. This CDR3 is built from 16 residues. The germline CDR1 and CDR2 sequences are MNHNY and SVGAGI (reference sequence). Trimming stripped 5 bases from V and 4 bases from J, with 15 bases between. This CDR3 reads CASSPIPEQYNSPLHF. The CDR3 DNA reads as TGTGCCAGCAGTCCCATTCCGGAACAGTATAATTCACCCCTCCACTTT.